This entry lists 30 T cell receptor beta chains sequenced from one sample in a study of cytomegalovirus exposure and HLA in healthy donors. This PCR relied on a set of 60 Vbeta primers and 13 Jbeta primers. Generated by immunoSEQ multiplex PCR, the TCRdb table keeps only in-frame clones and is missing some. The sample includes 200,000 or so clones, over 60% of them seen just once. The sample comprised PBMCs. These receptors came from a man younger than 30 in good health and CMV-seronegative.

CDR3 amino acids: CASSSTATGQETQYF. In DNA, the CDR3 is TGCGCCAGCAGCTCCACCGCGACAGGACAAGAGACCCAGTACTTC. V is TRBV5-1 and J is TRBJ2-5; tentative D call: TRBD1 (6 bases). Germline CDR1 SGHRS, CDR2 YFSETQ. This CDR3 comprises 15 residues. Deletions cut 3 bases from V and 2 bases from J, with 14 bases between.

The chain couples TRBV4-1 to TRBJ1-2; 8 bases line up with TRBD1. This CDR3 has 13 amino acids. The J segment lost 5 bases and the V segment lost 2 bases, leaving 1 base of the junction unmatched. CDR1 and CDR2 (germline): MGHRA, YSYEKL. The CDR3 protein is CASSQQGAYGYTF. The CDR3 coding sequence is TGCGCCAGCAGCCAACAGGGGGCATATGGCTACACCTTC.

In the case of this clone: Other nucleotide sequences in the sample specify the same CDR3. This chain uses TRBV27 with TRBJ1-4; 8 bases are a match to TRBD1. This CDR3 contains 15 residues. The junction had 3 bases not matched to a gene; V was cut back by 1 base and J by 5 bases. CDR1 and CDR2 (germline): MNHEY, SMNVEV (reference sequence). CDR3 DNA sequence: TGTGCCAGCAGTTTATTGGGGACAGGCAATGAAAAACTGTTTTTT. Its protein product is CASSLLGTGNEKLFF.

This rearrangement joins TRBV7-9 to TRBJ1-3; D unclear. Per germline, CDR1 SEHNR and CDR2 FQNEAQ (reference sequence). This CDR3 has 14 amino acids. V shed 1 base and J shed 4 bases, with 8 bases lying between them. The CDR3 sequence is CASSLGGMGNTIYF. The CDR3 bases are TGTGCCAGCAGCTTAGGAGGGATGGGAAACACCATATATTTT.

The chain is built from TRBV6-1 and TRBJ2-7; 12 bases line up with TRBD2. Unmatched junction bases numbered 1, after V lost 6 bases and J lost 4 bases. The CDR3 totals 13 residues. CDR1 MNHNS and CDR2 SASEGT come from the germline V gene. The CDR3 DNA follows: TGTGCCAGCAGGACTAGCGGGAGATACGAGCAGTACTTC. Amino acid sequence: CASRTSGRYEQYF.

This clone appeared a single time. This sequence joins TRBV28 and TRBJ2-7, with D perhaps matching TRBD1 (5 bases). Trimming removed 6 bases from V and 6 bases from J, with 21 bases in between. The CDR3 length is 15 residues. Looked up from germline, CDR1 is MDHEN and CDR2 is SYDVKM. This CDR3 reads CASSSPAQGLGEQYF. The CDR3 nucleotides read TGTGCCAGCAGCTCCCCAGCTCAGGGCTTGGGCGAGCAGTACTTC.

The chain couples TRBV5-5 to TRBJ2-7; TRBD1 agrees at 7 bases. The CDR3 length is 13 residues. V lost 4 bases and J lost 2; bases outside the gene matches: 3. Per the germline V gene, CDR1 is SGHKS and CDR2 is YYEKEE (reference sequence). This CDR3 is CASSPGQTYEQYF. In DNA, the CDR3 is TGTGCCAGCAGCCCGGGACAGACCTACGAGCAGTACTTC.

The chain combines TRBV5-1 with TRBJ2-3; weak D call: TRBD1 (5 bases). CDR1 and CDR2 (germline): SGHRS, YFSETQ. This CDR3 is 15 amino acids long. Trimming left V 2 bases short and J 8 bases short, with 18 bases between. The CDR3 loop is CASSFELQAPSTQYF. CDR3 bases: TGCGCCAGCAGCTTTGAGCTACAGGCCCCAAGTACGCAGTATTTT. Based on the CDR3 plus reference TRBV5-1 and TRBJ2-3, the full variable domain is KAGVTQTPRYLIKTRGQQVTLSCSPISGHRSVSWYQQTPGQGLQFLFEYFSETQRNKGNFPGRFSGRQFSNSRSEMNVSTLELGDSALYLCASSFELQAPSTQYFGPGTRLTVL.

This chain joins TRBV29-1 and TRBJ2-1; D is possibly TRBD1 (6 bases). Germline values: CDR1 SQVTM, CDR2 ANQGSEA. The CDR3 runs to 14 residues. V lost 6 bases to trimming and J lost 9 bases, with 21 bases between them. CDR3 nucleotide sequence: TGCAGCGTGGACGCGACCAGGGGAAGAATTGAGCAGTTCTTC. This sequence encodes CSVDATRGRIEQFF.

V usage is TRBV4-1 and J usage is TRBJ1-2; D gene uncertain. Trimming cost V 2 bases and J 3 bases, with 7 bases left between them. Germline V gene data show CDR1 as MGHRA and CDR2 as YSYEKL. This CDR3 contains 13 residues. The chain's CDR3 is CASSQRVDYGYTF. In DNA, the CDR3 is TGCGCCAGCAGCCAACGGGTGGACTATGGCTACACCTTC.

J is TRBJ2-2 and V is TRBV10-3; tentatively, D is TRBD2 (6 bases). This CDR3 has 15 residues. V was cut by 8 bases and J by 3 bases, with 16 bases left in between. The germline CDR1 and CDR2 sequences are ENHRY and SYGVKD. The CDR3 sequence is CAIRRLVGDTGELFF. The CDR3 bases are TGTGCCATCCGCAGACTAGTGGGGGACACCGGGGAGCTGTTTTTT.

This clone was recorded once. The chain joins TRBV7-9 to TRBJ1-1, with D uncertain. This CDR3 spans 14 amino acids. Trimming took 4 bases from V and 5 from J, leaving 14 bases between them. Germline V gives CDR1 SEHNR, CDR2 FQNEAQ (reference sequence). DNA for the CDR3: TGTGCCAGCAGCTCCTACACGGGAGGGACTGAAGCTTTCTTT. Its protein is CASSSYTGGTEAFF.

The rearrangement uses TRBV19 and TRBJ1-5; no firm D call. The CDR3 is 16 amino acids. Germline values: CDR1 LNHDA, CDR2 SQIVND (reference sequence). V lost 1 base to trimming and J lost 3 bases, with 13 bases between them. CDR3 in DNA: TGTGCCAGTAGTATAGGCGGGGTACCTGACAATCAGCCCCAGCATTTT. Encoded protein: CASSIGGVPDNQPQHF. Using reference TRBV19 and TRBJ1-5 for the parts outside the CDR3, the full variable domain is DGGITQSPKYLFRKEGQNVTLSCEQNLNHDAMYWYRQDPGQGLRLIYYSQIVNDFQKGDIAEGYSVSREKKESFPLTVTSAQKNPTAFYLCASSIGGVPDNQPQHFGDGTRLSIL.

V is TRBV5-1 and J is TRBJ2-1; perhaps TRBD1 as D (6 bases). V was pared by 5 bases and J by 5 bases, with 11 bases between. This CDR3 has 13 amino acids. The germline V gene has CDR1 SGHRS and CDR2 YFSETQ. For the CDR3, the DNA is TGCGCCAGCAGAGCGGCAGGGGACAATGAGCAGTTCTTC. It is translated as CASRAAGDNEQFF. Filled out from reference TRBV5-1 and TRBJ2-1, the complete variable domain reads KAGVTQTPRYLIKTRGQQVTLSCSPISGHRSVSWYQQTPGQGLQFLFEYFSETQRNKGNFPGRFSGRQFSNSRSEMNVSTLELGDSALYLCASRAAGDNEQFFGPGTRLTVL.

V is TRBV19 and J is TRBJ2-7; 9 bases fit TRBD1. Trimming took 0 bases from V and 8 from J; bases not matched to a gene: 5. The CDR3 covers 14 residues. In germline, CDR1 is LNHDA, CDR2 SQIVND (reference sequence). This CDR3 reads CASSIEGTGRQQYF. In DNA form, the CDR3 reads TGTGCCAGTAGTATAGAAGGGACAGGGAGGCAGCAGTACTTC. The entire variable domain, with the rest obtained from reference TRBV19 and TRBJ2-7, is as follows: DGGITQSPKYLFRKEGQNVTLSCEQNLNHDAMYWYRQDPGQGLRLIYYSQIVNDFQKGDIAEGYSVSREKKESFPLTVTSAQKNPTAFYLCASSIEGTGRQQYFGPGTRLTVT.

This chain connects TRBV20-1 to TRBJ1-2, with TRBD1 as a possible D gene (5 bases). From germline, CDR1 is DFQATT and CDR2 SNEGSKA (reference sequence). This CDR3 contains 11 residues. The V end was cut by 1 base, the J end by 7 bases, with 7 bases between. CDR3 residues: CSARAGGGYTF. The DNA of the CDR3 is TGCAGTGCTAGAGCCGGGGGTGGCTACACCTTC.

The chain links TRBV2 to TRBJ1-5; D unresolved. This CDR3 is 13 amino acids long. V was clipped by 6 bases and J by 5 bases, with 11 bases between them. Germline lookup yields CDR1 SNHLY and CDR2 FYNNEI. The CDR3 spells CASRYTQDQPQHF. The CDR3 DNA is TGTGCCAGCAGATACACCCAGGATCAGCCCCAGCATTTT.

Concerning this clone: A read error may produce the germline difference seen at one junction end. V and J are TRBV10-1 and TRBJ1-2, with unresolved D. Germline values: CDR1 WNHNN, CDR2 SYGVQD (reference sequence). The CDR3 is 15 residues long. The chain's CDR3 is CAGSESSLGGSGYTF. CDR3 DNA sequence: TGCGCCGGCAGTGAGTCGAGCCTGGGAGGTAGTGGCTACACCTTC.

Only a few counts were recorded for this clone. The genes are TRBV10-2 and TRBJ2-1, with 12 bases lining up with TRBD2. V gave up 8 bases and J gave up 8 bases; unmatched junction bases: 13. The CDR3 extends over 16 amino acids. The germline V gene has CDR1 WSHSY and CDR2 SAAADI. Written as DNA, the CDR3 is TGCGCCAGCTCTCGGACTAGCGGGGTGGAAGGAGATGAGCAGTTCTTC. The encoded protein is CASSRTSGVEGDEQFF.

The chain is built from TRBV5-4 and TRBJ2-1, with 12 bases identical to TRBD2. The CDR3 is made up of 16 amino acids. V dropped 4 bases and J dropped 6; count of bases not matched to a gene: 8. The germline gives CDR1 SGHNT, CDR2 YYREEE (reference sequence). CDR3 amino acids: CASSTPLAGGANEQFF. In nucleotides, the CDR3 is TGTGCCAGCAGCACGCCACTAGCGGGAGGAGCCAATGAGCAGTTCTTC.

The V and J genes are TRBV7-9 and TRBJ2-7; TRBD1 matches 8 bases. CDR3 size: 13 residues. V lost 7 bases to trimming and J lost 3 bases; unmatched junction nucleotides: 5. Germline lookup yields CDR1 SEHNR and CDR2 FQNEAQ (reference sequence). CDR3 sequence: CASTGQGNYEQYF. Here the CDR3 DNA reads TGTGCCAGCACCGGACAGGGCAACTACGAGCAGTACTTC. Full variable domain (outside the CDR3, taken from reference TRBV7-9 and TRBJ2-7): DTGVSQNPRHKITKRGQNVTFRCDPISEHNRLYWYRQTLGQGPEFLTYFQNEAQLEKSRLLSDRFSAERPKGSFSTLEIQRTEQGDSAMYLCASTGQGNYEQYFGPGTRLTVT.

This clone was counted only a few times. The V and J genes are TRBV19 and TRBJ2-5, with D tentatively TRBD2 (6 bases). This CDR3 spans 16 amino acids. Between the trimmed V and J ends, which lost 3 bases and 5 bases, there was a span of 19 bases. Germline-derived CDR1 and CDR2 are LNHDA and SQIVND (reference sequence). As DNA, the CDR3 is TGTGCCAGTAGTATCGGGACTGCGATAGGGGCGGAGACCCAGTACTTC. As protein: CASSIGTAIGAETQYF.

The CDR3 DNA reads TGTGCCAGCAGTTTAGGAGGCAGACGCAATGAAAAACTGTTTTTT. It translates to CASSLGGRRNEKLFF. The chain recombines TRBV28 with TRBJ1-4; the D is unclear. V was cut by 2 bases and J by 5 bases, with 12 bases left in between. Germline assignment: CDR1 MDHEN and CDR2 SYDVKM. This CDR3 is 15 amino acids long. Filled out from reference TRBV28 and TRBJ1-4, the complete variable domain reads DVKVTQSSRYLVKRTGEKVFLECVQDMDHENMFWYRQDPGLGLRLIYFSYDVKMKEKGDIPEGYSVSREKKERFSLILESASTNQTSMYLCASSLGGRRNEKLFFGSGTQLSVL.

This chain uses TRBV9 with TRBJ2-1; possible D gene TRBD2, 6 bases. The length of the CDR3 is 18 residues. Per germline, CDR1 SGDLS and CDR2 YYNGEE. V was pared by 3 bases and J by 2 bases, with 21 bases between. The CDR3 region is CASSAPLDGRYAYNEQFF. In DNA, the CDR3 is TGTGCCAGCAGCGCCCCCCTTGACGGGAGATATGCCTACAATGAGCAGTTCTTC.

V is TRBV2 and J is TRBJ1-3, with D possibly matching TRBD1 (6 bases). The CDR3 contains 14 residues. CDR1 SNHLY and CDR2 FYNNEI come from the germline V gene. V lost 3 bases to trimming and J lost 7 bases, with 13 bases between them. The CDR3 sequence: CASSDGGAGNTIYF. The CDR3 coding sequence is TGTGCCAGCAGTGATGGGGGGGCCGGGAACACCATATATTTT.

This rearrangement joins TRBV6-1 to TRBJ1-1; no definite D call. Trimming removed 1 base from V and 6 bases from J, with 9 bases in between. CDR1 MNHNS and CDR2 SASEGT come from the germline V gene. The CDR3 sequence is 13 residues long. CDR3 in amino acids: CASSEGLGPEAFF. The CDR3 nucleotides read TGTGCCAGCAGTGAAGGCCTGGGCCCTGAAGCTTTCTTT.

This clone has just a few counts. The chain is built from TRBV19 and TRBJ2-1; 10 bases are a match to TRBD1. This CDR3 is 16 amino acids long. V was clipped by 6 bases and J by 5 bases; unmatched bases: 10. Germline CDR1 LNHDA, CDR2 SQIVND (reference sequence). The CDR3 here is CASRRKPGTGDNEQFF. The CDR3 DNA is TGTGCCAGTAGAAGAAAACCCGGGACAGGGGACAATGAGCAGTTCTTC.

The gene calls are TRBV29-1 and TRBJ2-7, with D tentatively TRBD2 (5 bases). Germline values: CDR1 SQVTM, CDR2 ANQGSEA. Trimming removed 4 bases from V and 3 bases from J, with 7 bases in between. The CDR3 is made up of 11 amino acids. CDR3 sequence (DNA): TGCAGCGTTGTAAGCGGCTACGAGCAGTACTTC. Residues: CSVVSGYEQYF.

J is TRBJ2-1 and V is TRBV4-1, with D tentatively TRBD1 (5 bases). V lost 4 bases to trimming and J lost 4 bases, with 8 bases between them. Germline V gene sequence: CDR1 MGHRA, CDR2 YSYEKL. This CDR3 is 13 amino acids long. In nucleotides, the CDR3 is TGCGCCAGCAGCCTCGACAGTTACAATGAGCAGTTCTTC. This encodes CASSLDSYNEQFF.

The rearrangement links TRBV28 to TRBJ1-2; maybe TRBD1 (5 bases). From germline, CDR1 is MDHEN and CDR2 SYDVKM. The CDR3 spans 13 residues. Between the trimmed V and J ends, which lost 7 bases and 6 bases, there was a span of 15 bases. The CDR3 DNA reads TGTGCCAGCACGGGGGGGGGATGGCATGGCTACACCTTC. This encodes CASTGGGWHGYTF.